Listed below are T cell receptor beta chains from one sample, sequenced in a study of T cell changes during pregnancy in multiple sclerosis. The assay was immunoSEQ multiplex PCR, and TCRdb's table has in-frame clones only and misses some. The repertoire holds fewer than 80,000 clones, with 91% as singletons. This material consisted of CD4+ T cells from peripheral blood mononuclear cells, taken in the third trimester of pregnancy. The receptor set was obtained from a female donor in good health, enrolled as a control in a pregnancy study. The CDR3 runs from the conserved cysteine through the conserved F or W. Fields, in order: V gene, J gene, CDR3 protein.

V gene: TRBV11-2
J gene: TRBJ2-2
CDR3 protein: CASSSDDYNTGELFF

V gene: TRBV19
J gene: TRBJ2-7
CDR3 protein: CASSIDGQYEQYF

V gene: TRBV7-2
J gene: TRBJ2-5
CDR3 protein: CASSLEASWRETQYF

V gene: TRBV30
J gene: TRBJ2-3
CDR3 protein: CAWGWTSGGTDTQYF

V gene: TRBV4-3
J gene: TRBJ2-7
CDR3 protein: CASSPETGVSYEQYF

V gene: TRBV6-5
J gene: TRBJ2-1
CDR3 protein: CASSPGLAGLNEQFF

V gene: TRBV7-2
J gene: TRBJ1-3
CDR3 protein: CASSLAGGGGNTIYF

V gene: TRBV2
J gene: TRBJ2-2
CDR3 protein: CASSGSGTGELFF

V gene: TRBV7-2
J gene: TRBJ1-1
CDR3 protein: CASSLAPGTVNTEAFF

V gene: TRBV30
J gene: TRBJ1-3
CDR3 protein: CAWSPTDRAGNTIYF

V gene: TRBV11-3
J gene: TRBJ2-7
CDR3 protein: CASSLDQRTGGLEQYF

V gene: TRBV7-2
J gene: TRBJ2-7
CDR3 protein: CASSLASSRGQGTYEQYF

V gene: TRBV11-2
J gene: TRBJ2-2
CDR3 protein: CASSLSGGTTGELFF

V gene: TRBV7-3
J gene: TRBJ2-1
CDR3 protein: CASSLGTGLYNEQFF

V gene: TRBV11-2
J gene: TRBJ1-2
CDR3 protein: CASSSGGSWYTF

V gene: TRBV9
J gene: TRBJ1-1
CDR3 protein: CASTRTGTMNTEAFF

V gene: TRBV5-1
J gene: TRBJ2-1
CDR3 protein: CASSTIISGAHNEQFF

V gene: TRBV6-6
J gene: TRBJ1-2
CDR3 protein: CASSYSGALYGYTF

V gene: TRBV7-2
J gene: TRBJ1-3
CDR3 protein: CASSRVGTGNTIYF

V gene: TRBV5-1
J gene: TRBJ1-4
CDR3 protein: CASSLSGPNEKLFF

V gene: TRBV5-6
J gene: TRBJ2-5
CDR3 protein: CASSLFRAVPETQYF

V gene: TRBV2
J gene: TRBJ1-3
CDR3 protein: CASRFTGGVSGNTIYF

V gene: TRBV11-3
J gene: TRBJ1-1
CDR3 protein: CASSLSGNTEAFF

V gene: TRBV19
J gene: TRBJ2-7
CDR3 protein: CASSNGQGLNEQYF

V gene: TRBV7-2
J gene: TRBJ1-2
CDR3 protein: CASSLVTGDRGYTF

V gene: TRBV30
J gene: TRBJ1-2
CDR3 protein: CAWSPSGGVGYTF

V gene: TRBV19
J gene: TRBJ1-1
CDR3 protein: CASSTALGEGLRAEAFF

V gene: TRBV18
J gene: TRBJ2-1
CDR3 protein: CASSPAGGTDNEQFF

V gene: TRBV11-1
J gene: TRBJ1-1
CDR3 protein: CASSLLAGIFLNTEAFF

V gene: TRBV5-5
J gene: TRBJ2-3
CDR3 protein: CASSPDTDTQYF

V gene: TRBV7-9
J gene: TRBJ1-2
CDR3 protein: CASSFPEMVRTPNYGYTF

V gene: TRBV9
J gene: TRBJ1-3
CDR3 protein: CASSVEGQGATGNTIYF

V gene: TRBV5-8
J gene: TRBJ1-3
CDR3 protein: CASSLEGGYSGNTIYF

V gene: TRBV11-2
J gene: TRBJ1-1
CDR3 protein: CASSALQGAGGTEAFF

V gene: TRBV6-6
J gene: TRBJ2-1
CDR3 protein: CASSYGLADDNEQFF

V gene: TRBV4-2
J gene: TRBJ1-5
CDR3 protein: CASSQLEGRGNQPQHF

V gene: TRBV19
J gene: TRBJ1-1
CDR3 protein: CASSPGQYFEAFF

V gene: TRBV11-3
J gene: TRBJ2-4
CDR3 protein: CASSSTGAANIQYF

V gene: TRBV11-2
J gene: TRBJ1-1
CDR3 protein: CASSLRFGEGTEAFF